This T cell receptor beta chain was captured in a study of molecular identifiers for immune sequencing clone quantification. This CDR3 comprises 12 residues. With 4 bases removed from V and 7 bases from J, the gap between germline ends came to 7 bases. Germline V gene sequence: CDR1 KGHDR, CDR2 SFDVKD. From the PCR reads, TCRdb called clonotypes with MiXCR, one entry per CDR3 protein. The sample shows 85,000 to 100,000 distinct CDR3 sequences, approximately 25% of them seen only once. V gene TRBV24-1 combines with J gene TRBJ2-1, with D uncertain. The clonotype was recovered from a human donor in good health. Some libraries in this study had Jurkat cell RNA spiked in. The sequenced material came from naive CD8+ T cells from blood, with Jurkat cell RNA spiked in. Subset meaning: FACS-sorted CD8+CD4-CCR7+CD45RA+ naive T cells. This CDR3 reads CATSETGNEQFF. The CDR3 region has the DNA TGTGCCACCAGTGAGACTGGTAATGAGCAGTTCTTC.